This record covers a single TCR beta chain. The antigen remains unidentified. Germline lookup yields CDR1 SQVTM and CDR2 ANQGSEA. The V gene end was trimmed by 7 bases and the J gene end by 2 bases; junction bases not matched to a gene: 9. The CDR3 extends over 14 amino acids. The CDR3 regions of TCR beta were amplified from RNA transcripts. The primer set for the first-round RT-PCR of the TCR CDR3 was HTBI. TCRdb itself ran the multiplex PCR reads through MiXCR, one entry per CDR3 protein. The sample holds under 350,000 distinct CDR3 sequences; 15% to 20% are singletons and the top ten take 45% to 55%. This sample is drawn from a study of T cells in Graves' hyperthyroidism and ophthalmopathy. Overall study: Before any treatment, at initial diagnosis, peripheral blood was collected.

Absent ophthalmopathy progression within 18 months defined stable Graves' hyperthyroidism. Exclusions: uncontrolled infection, other autoimmune disease, pregnancy, lactation. Study findings and constraints: Among thyroid clonotypes expanded above 0.001, most also appeared in blood.

The material sequenced was blood. J is TRBJ1-1 and V is TRBV29-1; TRBD1 matches at 8 bases. The receptor comes from a woman aged 45 to 65 with Graves' hyperthyroidism. The CDR3 sequence is CSALGQGGNTEAFF. CDR3 in DNA: TGCAGCGCCCTTGGACAGGGTGGAAACACTGAAGCTTTCTTT. The complete variable domain, with remaining parts taken from reference TRBV29-1 and TRBJ1-1, reads SAVISQKPSRDICQRGTSLTIQCQVDSQVTMMFWYRQQPGQSLTLIATANQGSEATYESGFVIDKFPISRPNLTFSTLTVSNMSPEDSSIYLCSALGQGGNTEAFFGQGTRLTVV.